The entry that follows covers one TCR beta chain sequence. The CDR3 contains 14 residues. The junction had 7 bases not matched to a gene; V was cut back by 5 bases and J by 11 bases. These data are taken from a study of T cells in Graves' hyperthyroidism and ophthalmopathy. The investigators amplified TCR beta CDR3 regions from RNA transcripts. During a first-round RT-PCR of the TCR CDR3, the HTBI primer set was used. Using its own MiXCR run on the multiplex PCR reads, TCRdb lists one record per CDR3 protein. The sample includes about 610,000 distinct CDR3 sequences, roughly 46% of them seen just once.

This chain uses TRBV12-3 or TRBV12-4 with TRBJ2-6, with 9 positions matching TRBD1. Sequenced input: peripheral blood or thyroid tissue (not recorded which). This TCR was recovered from a woman aged 18-35 years with Graves' hyperthyroidism. The CDR3 region is CASSPGQGAYVLTF. CDR3 in DNA: TGTGCCAGCAGTCCGGGACAGGGTGCCTACGTCCTGACTTTC.